Following are 28 T cell receptor beta chains from one sample sequenced in a study of blood T cell repertoires in COVID-19. Repertoires were generated with immunoSEQ multiplex PCR, while TCRdb's copy carries only in-frame clones and drops some. The sample lists about 30,000 clones, 80% to 90% occurring once. Sequenced: peripheral blood. These receptors originate from a human donor in a cohort sampled during active COVID-19.

The rearrangement uses TRBV7-8 and TRBJ2-7; TRBD1 agrees at 10 bases. J was trimmed by 2 bases and V by 5 bases; bases with no gene match: 6. The germline V gene encodes CDR1 SGHVS and CDR2 FQNEAQ. The CDR3 extends over 15 amino acids. CDR3 residues: CASSPSGTGAYEQYF. The CDR3, as DNA: TGTGCCAGCAGCCCATCCGGGACAGGGGCCTACGAGCAGTACTTC.

This clone was counted a few times. The chain uses TRBV5-1 and TRBJ1-1, with D perhaps TRBD1 (5 bases). This CDR3 comprises 12 residues. The germline V and J ends were trimmed by 4 bases and 7 bases, with 11 bases remaining between them. Germline lookup yields CDR1 SGHRS and CDR2 YFSETQ. CDR3 protein: CASSLRVGEAFF. In DNA, the CDR3 is TGCGCCAGCAGCCTCAGGGTAGGTGAAGCTTTCTTT.

This chain links TRBV21-1 with TRBJ2-5; the table's TRBD1 call for D was not verified on the DNA. TRBV21-1 is classified as a pseudogene. This CDR3 comprises 16 residues. The CDR3 bases are TGTGCCAGCAGCAAAGGGGACAGGGCCTCTCCTGGGACCCAGTACTTC. It encodes CASSKGDRASPGTQYF.

This sequence joins TRBV5-1 and TRBJ1-2, with D maybe TRBD1 (5 bases). V lost 0 bases to trimming and J lost 0 bases, with 9 bases between them. The CDR3 covers 15 residues. Germline V gives CDR1 SGHRS, CDR2 YFSETQ. Written as DNA, the CDR3 is TGCGCCAGCAGCTTGGAGGGGAACGCTAACTATGGCTACACCTTC. This gives the protein CASSLEGNANYGYTF.

This clone came up a few times. V and J are TRBV12-3 or TRBV12-4 and TRBJ1-1, with D possibly matching TRBD1 (5 bases). The CDR3 is made up of 12 amino acids. Trimming cost V 3 bases and J 4 bases, with 6 bases left between them. CDR3 loop: CASSFRVTEAFF. CDR3 sequence (DNA): TGTGCCAGCAGTTTCAGGGTCACTGAAGCTTTCTTT.

The table lists this clone with a few counts. This chain uses TRBV4-1 with TRBJ1-4, with 8 bases matching TRBD1. The CDR3 contains 16 residues. In germline, CDR1 is MGHRA, CDR2 YSYEKL. Trimming cost V 6 bases and J 0 bases; bases outside gene matches: 6. The CDR3 nucleotides read TGCGCCAGCAGACCTGGGGACAGGCCAACTAATGAAAAACTGTTTTTT. Its translation: CASRPGDRPTNEKLFF.

This chain uses TRBV7-3 with TRBJ2-2; TRBD1 agrees at 10 bases. The CDR3 consists of 16 residues. Germline CDR1 and CDR2: SGHTA and FQGTGA. V lost 5 bases to trimming and J lost 7 bases; unmatched junction nucleotides: 10. CDR3: CASSPQGQGMGGELFF. CDR3 DNA sequence: TGTGCCAGCAGCCCCCAGGGACAGGGGATGGGCGGGGAGCTGTTTTTT.

This clone was seen once. Here the CDR3 reads CASSPAPGATDTQYF. The CDR3 coding sequence is TGTGCCAGCAGCCCTGCCCCAGGGGCTACAGATACGCAGTATTTT. This rearrangement joins TRBV7-9 to TRBJ2-3, with TRBD1 as a possible D gene (6 bases). This CDR3 has 15 amino acids. The germline V gene has CDR1 SEHNR and CDR2 FQNEAQ (reference sequence). V lost 5 bases and J 3 bases, leaving 15 bases between the germline ends.

This chain links TRBV6-2 or TRBV6-3 with TRBJ2-7, with 7 bases aligning to TRBD1. The CDR3 has 13 amino acids. V lost 5 bases to trimming and J lost 3 bases; unmatched junction nucleotides: 4. CDR1 is MNHEY and CDR2 is SVGEGT in the germline V gene. The CDR3 region is CASSRPGGYEQYF. The CDR3, as DNA: TGTGCCAGCAGTCGACCAGGGGGCTACGAGCAGTACTTC.

The chain couples TRBV7-2 to TRBJ1-2; D may be TRBD1 (5 bases). V lost 3 bases and J lost 0, with 14 bases in between. This CDR3 comprises 16 residues. Germline V lookup: CDR1 SGHTA, CDR2 FQGNSA. The CDR3 is CASSLYNRRSNYGYTF. The CDR3 coding sequence is TGTGCCAGCAGCTTGTACAACAGGAGATCTAACTATGGCTACACCTTC.

The gene calls are TRBV29-1 and TRBJ1-3, with a tentative D call TRBD1 (5 bases). The CDR3 length is 13 residues. Germline V lookup: CDR1 SQVTM, CDR2 ANQGSEA. V was clipped by 7 bases and J by 2 bases, with 12 bases between them. The CDR3 DNA sequence: TGCAGCGCCTTAGGAGGGGCTGGAAACACCATATATTTT. Its protein is CSALGGAGNTIYF. The variable domain in full, with the rest retrieved from reference TRBV29-1 and TRBJ1-3, is SAVISQKPSRDICQRGTSLTIQCQVDSQVTMMFWYRQQPGQSLTLIATANQGSEATYESGFVIDKFPISRPNLTFSTLTVSNMSPEDSSIYLCSALGGAGNTIYFGEGSWLTVV.

The chain combines TRBV12-5 with TRBJ2-5; perhaps TRBD2 as D (7 bases). Germline CDR1 LGHNT, CDR2 FRNRAP. This CDR3 is 15 amino acids long. Trimming left V 6 bases short and J 4 bases short, with 18 bases between. CDR3 loop: CASGLGGLRGETQYF. CDR3 DNA: TGTGCTAGTGGCCTGGGGGGGCTCAGGGGAGAGACCCAGTACTTC.

A few counts support this clone. The chain has TRBV11-2 and TRBJ2-1; TRBD2 matches 10 bases. With V trimmed by 1 base and J by 8 bases, 8 bases remained unmatched. This CDR3 is 16 amino acids long. Germline V gives CDR1 SGHAT, CDR2 FQNNGV. The CDR3 nucleotides are TGTGCCAGCAGCTTAGGCCCGGCTAGCGGGGGATATGAGCAGTTCTTC. Its translation: CASSLGPASGGYEQFF.

This sequence joins TRBV15 and TRBJ2-5, with D possibly TRBD1 on 6 matching bases. The V gene lost 2 bases and the J gene lost 5 bases, with 9 bases spanning the gap. This CDR3 is 13 amino acids long. Germline CDR1 reads LNHNV; CDR2 reads YYDKDF (reference sequence). The CDR3, as DNA: TGTGCCACCAGCAGACCCGACAGGGAGACCCAGTACTTC. Its protein product is CATSRPDRETQYF.

By its share, this clone is medium-sized. V usage is TRBV7-8 and J usage is TRBJ1-1; D gene uncertain. Germline CDR1 SGHVS, CDR2 FQNEAQ. The CDR3 length is 13 residues. Trimming pared 2 bases from V and 2 bases from J, leaving 6 bases between. The CDR3 DNA reads TGTGCCAGCAGCTTATACAGAAACACTGAAGCTTTCTTT. Translating gives CASSLYRNTEAFF.

Here the CDR3 DNA reads TGTGCCAGCAGAAAAACAGGGGCCGGTGAAAAACTGTTTTTT. It is translated as CASRKTGAGEKLFF. This chain links TRBV11-2 with TRBJ1-4, with 7 bases aligning to TRBD1. Trimming cost V 6 bases and J 7 bases; bases outside gene matches: 8. CDR1 and CDR2 (germline): SGHAT, FQNNGV. This CDR3 has 14 amino acids.

J is TRBJ2-1 and V is TRBV10-1, with TRBD2 identical over 10 bases. There are 15 residues in the CDR3. Losses at the gene ends were 2 bases for V and 4 bases for J; bases not matched to a gene: 2. CDR1 WNHNN and CDR2 SYGVQD come from the germline V gene (reference sequence). Written as DNA, the CDR3 is TGCGCCAGCAGTGAGAGCGGGGGGGGTTACAATGAGCAGTTCTTC. It yields the protein CASSESGGGYNEQFF.

This chain links TRBV21-1 with TRBJ2-2; TRBD1, the table's D call, lacks a check against the DNA. TRBV21-1 is a pseudogene locus. This CDR3 is 13 amino acids long. The CDR3 coding sequence is TGTGCCAGCAGCCCACAGGGTACCGGGGAGCTGTTTTTT. Amino acids: CASSPQGTGELFF.

This rearrangement joins TRBV2 to TRBJ1-5; D possibly corresponds to TRBD1 (5 bases). The V end was cut by 5 bases, the J end by 7 bases, with 18 bases between. Germline-derived CDR1 and CDR2 are SNHLY and FYNNEI. The CDR3 runs 15 residues. CDR3: CASSSGVPNRQPQHF. The DNA of the CDR3 is TGTGCCAGCAGTTCGGGGGTCCCGAACAGGCAGCCCCAGCATTTT.

The V call is TRBV4-1, the J call TRBJ1-4; D perhaps matches TRBD1 (5 bases). The germline V gene has CDR1 MGHRA and CDR2 YSYEKL. V was shortened by 0 bases and J by 8 bases, with 13 bases between the two germline ends. CDR3 size: 15 residues. The CDR3: CASSQDTGVGEKLFF. As DNA, the CDR3 is TGCGCCAGCAGCCAAGATACGGGGGTCGGGGAAAAACTGTTTTTT.

The chain links TRBV29-1 to TRBJ2-7; 7 bases align to TRBD2. CDR1 and CDR2 from the germline V gene are SQVTM and ANQGSEA. The V segment lost 7 bases and the J segment 4 bases; nucleotides outside the gene matches: 10. CDR3 length equals 13 residues. The CDR3 nucleotides are TGCAGCGCCAGAGCTGGGGGGGTGTACGAGCAGTACTTC. This gives the protein CSARAGGVYEQYF.

The chain couples TRBV12-5 to TRBJ2-3; possible D gene TRBD2, 7 bases. Germline CDR1 reads LGHNT; CDR2 reads FRNRAP. The length of the CDR3 is 14 residues. V was pared by 7 bases and J by 5 bases, with 16 bases between. CDR3 residues: CASAPGGQGDTQYF. CDR3 nucleotide sequence: TGTGCTAGTGCCCCGGGGGGCCAAGGAGATACGCAGTATTTT.

This clone was detected only a few times. The rearrangement uses TRBV10-1 and TRBJ1-3, with D perhaps TRBD1 (5 bases). V dropped 4 bases and J dropped 4 bases, with 17 bases sitting between them. In germline, CDR1 is WNHNN, CDR2 SYGVQD (reference sequence). The CDR3 runs to 16 residues. CDR3 nucleotides: TGCGCCAGCAGTGGAGGACAACTTTTAACGGGAAACACCATATATTTT. It encodes CASSGGQLLTGNTIYF.

The chain carries TRBV19 and TRBJ2-7; D is unclear. Deletions cut 3 bases from V and 0 bases from J, with 12 bases between. This CDR3 comprises 15 residues. Germline V gene lookup returns CDR1 LNHDA and CDR2 SQIVND (reference sequence). The CDR3 DNA reads TGTGCCAGTAGTATGAGCTACTCCCTCTCCTACGAGCAGTACTTC. Translation: CASSMSYSLSYEQYF.

The CDR3 coding sequence is TGTGCCAGCAGTCCGGGATGGGGAGATACGCAGTATTTT. Residues: CASSPGWGDTQYF. V gene TRBV12-3 or TRBV12-4 combines with J gene TRBJ2-3; D is perhaps TRBD2 (5 bases). Trimming took 5 bases from V and 5 from J, leaving 11 bases between them. This CDR3 comprises 13 residues.

The rearrangement links TRBV19 to TRBJ1-4, with 7 bases lining up with TRBD1. The CDR3 sequence is 13 residues long. CDR1 is LNHDA, CDR2 SQIVND, per germline (reference sequence). V trimming: 5 bases; J trimming: 8 bases; junction bases outside the gene matches: 5. The CDR3 region is CASSWQGDEKLFF. CDR3 in DNA: TGTGCCAGTAGTTGGCAGGGGGACGAAAAACTGTTTTTT.

This chain connects TRBV6-5 to TRBJ1-1, with D unresolved. The CDR3 sequence is 14 residues long. Germline CDR1 MNHEY, CDR2 SVGAGI. V was pared by 4 bases and J by 3 bases, with 12 bases between. The CDR3 here is CASSLGRRDTEAFF. As DNA, the CDR3 is TGTGCCAGCAGTTTGGGCCGACGAGACACTGAAGCTTTCTTT.

The CDR3 DNA sequence: TGTGCCAGCAGCTTAGGCGGGTCCCATGGCTACACCTTC. Translating it yields CASSLGGSHGYTF. The chain links TRBV7-9 to TRBJ1-2; D unclear. Trimming removed 1 base from V and 6 bases from J, with 9 bases in between. The germline gives CDR1 SEHNR, CDR2 FQNEAQ (reference sequence). This CDR3 comprises 13 residues.